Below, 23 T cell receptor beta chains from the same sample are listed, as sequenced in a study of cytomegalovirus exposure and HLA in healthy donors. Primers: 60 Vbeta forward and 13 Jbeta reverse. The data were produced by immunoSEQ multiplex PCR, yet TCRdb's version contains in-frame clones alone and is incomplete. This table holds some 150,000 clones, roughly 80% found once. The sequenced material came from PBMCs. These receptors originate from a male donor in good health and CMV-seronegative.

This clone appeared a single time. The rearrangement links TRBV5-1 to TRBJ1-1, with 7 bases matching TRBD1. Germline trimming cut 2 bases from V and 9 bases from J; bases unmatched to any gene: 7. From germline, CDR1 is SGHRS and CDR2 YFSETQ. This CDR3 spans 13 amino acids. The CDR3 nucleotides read TGCGCCAGCAGCTTAGGGGGCGACTCTAAAGCTTTCTTT. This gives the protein CASSLGGDSKAFF.

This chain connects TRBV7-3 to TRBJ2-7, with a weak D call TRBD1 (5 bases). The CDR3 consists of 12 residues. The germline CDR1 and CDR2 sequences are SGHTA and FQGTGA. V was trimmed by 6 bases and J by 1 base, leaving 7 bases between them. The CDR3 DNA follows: TGTGCCAGCAGTGACAGTTCCTACGAGCAGTACTTC. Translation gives CASSDSSYEQYF.

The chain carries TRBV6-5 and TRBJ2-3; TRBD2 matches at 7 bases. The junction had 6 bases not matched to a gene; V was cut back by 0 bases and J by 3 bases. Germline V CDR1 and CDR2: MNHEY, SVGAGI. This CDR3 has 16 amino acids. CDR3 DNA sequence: TGTGCCAGCAGTTACTCGGCGGGAGCGGGGACAGATACGCAGTATTTT. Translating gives CASSYSAGAGTDTQYF.

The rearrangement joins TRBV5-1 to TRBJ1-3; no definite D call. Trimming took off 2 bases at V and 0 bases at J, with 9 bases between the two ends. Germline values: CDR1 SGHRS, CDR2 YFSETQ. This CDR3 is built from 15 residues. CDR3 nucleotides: TGCGCCAGCAGCTTCATTCCGAGCTCTGGAAACACCATATATTTT. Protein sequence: CASSFIPSSGNTIYF. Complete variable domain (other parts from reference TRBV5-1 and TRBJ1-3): KAGVTQTPRYLIKTRGQQVTLSCSPISGHRSVSWYQQTPGQGLQFLFEYFSETQRNKGNFPGRFSGRQFSNSRSEMNVSTLELGDSALYLCASSFIPSSGNTIYFGEGSWLTVV.

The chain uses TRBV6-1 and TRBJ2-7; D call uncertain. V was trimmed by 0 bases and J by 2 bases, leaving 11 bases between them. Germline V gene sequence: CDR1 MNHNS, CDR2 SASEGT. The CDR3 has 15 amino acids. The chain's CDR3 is CASSEAPGFTYEQYF. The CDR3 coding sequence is TGTGCCAGCAGTGAAGCGCCCGGGTTCACCTACGAGCAGTACTTC.

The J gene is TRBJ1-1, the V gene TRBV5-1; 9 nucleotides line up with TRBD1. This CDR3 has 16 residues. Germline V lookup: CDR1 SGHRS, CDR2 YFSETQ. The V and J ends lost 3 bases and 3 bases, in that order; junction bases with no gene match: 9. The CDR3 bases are TGCGCCAGCAGCTACGAACAGGGGGCCTCATACACTGAAGCTTTCTTT. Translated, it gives CASSYEQGASYTEAFF.

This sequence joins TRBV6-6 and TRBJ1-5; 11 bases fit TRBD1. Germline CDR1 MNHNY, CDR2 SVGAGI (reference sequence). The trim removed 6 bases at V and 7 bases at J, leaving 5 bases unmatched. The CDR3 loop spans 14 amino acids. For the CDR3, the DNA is TGTGCCAGCAGGGGGGACAGGGGGGGACAGCCCCAGCATTTT. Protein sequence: CASRGDRGGQPQHF.

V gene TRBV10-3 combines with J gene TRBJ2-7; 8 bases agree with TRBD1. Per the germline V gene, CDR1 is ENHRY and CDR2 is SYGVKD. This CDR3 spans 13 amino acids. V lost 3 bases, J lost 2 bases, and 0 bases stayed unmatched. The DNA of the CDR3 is TGTGCCATCAGTGACAGGGGGCCCTACGAGCAGTACTTC. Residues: CAISDRGPYEQYF.

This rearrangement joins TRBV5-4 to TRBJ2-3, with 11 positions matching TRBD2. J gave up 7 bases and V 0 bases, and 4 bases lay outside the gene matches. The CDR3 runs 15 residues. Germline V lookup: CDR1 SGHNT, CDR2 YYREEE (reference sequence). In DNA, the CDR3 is TGTGCCAGCAGCTTGGGCCTAGCGGGAGGAAATACGCAGTATTTT. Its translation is CASSLGLAGGNTQYF.

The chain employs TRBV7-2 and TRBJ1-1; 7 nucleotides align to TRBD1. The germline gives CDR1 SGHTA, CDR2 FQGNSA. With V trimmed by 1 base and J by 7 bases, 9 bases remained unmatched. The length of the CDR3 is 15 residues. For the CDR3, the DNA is TGTGCCAGCAGCTTAGAGTGGGGCAGGGGGGTTGAAGCTTTCTTT. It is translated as CASSLEWGRGVEAFF. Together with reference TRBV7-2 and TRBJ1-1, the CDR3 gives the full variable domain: GAGVSQSPSNKVTEKGKDVELRCDPISGHTALYWYRQSLGQGLEFLIYFQGNSAPDKSGLPSDRFSAERTGGSVSTLTIQRTQQEDSAVYLCASSLEWGRGVEAFFGQGTRLTVV.

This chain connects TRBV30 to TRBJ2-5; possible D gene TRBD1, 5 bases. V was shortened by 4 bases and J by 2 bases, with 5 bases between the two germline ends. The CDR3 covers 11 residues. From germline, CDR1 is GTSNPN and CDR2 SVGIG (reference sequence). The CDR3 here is CAWTGQETQYF. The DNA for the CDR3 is TGTGCCTGGACAGGGCAAGAGACCCAGTACTTC. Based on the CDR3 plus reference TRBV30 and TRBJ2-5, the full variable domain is SQTIHQWPATLVQPVGSPLSLECTVEGTSNPNLYWYRQAAGRGLQLLFYSVGIGQISSEVPQNLSASRPQDRQFILSSKKLLLSDSGFYLCAWTGQETQYFGPGTRLLVL.

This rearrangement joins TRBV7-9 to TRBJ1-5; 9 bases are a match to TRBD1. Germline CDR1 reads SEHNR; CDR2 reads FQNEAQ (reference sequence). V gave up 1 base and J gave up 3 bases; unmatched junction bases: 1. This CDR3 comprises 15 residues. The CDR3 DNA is TGTGCCAGCAGCTTAGGGACAGGGGACAATCAGCCCCAGCATTTT. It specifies CASSLGTGDNQPQHF.

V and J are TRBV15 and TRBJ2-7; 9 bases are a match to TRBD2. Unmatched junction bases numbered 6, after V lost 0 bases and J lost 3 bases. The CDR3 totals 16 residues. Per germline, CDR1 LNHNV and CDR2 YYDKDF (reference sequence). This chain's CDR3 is CATSREGRGGLYEQYF. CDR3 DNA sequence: TGTGCCACCAGCAGAGAAGGGCGGGGGGGCCTCTACGAGCAGTACTTC.

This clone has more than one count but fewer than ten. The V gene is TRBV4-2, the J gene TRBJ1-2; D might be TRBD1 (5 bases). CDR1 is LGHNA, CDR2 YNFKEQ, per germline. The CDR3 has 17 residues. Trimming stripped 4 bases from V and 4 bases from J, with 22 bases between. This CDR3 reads CASSRGREGSGGYGYTF. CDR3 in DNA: TGTGCCAGCAGCCGGGGGAGGGAAGGCTCTGGAGGCTATGGCTACACCTTC.

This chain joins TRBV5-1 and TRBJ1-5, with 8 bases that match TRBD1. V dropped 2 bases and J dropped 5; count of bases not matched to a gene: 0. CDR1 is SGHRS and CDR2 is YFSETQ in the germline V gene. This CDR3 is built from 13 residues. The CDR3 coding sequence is TGCGCCAGCAGCTTACAGGGGGATCAGCCCCAGCATTTT. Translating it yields CASSLQGDQPQHF.

The CDR3 DNA reads as TGTGCCAGCAGTTCCGGGTCGAACACCGGGGAGCTGTTTTTT. It codes for CASSSGSNTGELFF. The chain uses TRBV7-8 and TRBJ2-2; D call uncertain. V lost 6 bases to trimming and J lost 0 bases, with 8 bases between them. The CDR3 spans 14 residues. CDR1 is SGHVS, CDR2 FQNEAQ, per germline.

This CDR3 reads CASSRPSGTEEQFF. Written as DNA, the CDR3 is TGTGCCAGCAGCCGACCGTCCGGGACAGAAGAGCAGTTCTTC. The genes are TRBV7-2 and TRBJ2-1; 7 positions match TRBD1. The germline V gene has CDR1 SGHTA and CDR2 FQGNSA. Trimming cost V 5 bases and J 10 bases; bases outside gene matches: 11. The CDR3 has 14 residues.

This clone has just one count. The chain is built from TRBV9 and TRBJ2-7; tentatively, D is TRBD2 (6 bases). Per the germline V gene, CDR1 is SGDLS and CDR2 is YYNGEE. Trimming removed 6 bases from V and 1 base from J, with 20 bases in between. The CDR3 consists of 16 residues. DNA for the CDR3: TGTGCCAGCACCCCCGGCTGGGACTTATCATCCTACGAGCAGTACTTC. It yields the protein CASTPGWDLSSYEQYF.

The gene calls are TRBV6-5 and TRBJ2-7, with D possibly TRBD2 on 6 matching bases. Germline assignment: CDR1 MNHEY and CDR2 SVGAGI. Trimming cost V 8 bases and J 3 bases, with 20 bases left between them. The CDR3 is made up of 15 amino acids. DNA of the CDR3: TGTGCCAGCCCTACCCGACTAGGTCGGGTCTACGAGCAGTACTTC. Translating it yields CASPTRLGRVYEQYF.

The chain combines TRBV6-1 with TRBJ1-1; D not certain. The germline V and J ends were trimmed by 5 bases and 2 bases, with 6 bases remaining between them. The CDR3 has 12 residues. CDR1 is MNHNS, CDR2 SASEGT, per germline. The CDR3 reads CASSLFNTEAFF. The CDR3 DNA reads TGTGCCAGCAGTCTTTTTAACACTGAAGCTTTCTTT.

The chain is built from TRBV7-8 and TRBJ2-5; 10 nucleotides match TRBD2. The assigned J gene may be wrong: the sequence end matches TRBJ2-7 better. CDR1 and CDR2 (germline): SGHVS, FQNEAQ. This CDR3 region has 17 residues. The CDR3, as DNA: TGTGCCAGCAGCTTTCCGGCCTCTAGCGGGAGTAACCACGAGCAGTACTTC. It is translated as CASSFPASSGSNHEQYF.

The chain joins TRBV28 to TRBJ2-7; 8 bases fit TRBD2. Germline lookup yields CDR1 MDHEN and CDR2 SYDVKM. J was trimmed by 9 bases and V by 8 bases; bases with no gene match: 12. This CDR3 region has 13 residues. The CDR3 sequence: CASSTGGVLGQYF. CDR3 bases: TGTGCCAGCTCGACGGGAGGGGTTTTGGGGCAGTACTTC.

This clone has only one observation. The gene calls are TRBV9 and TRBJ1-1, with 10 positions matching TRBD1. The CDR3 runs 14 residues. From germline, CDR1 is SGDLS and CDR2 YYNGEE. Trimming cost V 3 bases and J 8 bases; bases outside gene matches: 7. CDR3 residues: CASSASGTGEEAFF. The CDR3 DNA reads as TGTGCCAGCAGCGCCTCCGGGACAGGGGAAGAAGCTTTCTTT.